These 6 T cell receptor beta chains were sequenced from one sample in a study of cytomegalovirus exposure and HLA in healthy donors. The repertoire was sequenced with immunoSEQ multiplex PCR; TCRdb's copy has only in-frame clones and lacks some. The sample includes fewer than 140,000 clones, 88% of them seen just once. The sequencing sample was made of PBMCs. Receptor source: a woman under 30 in good health and CMV-seropositive.

The V and J genes are TRBV9 and TRBJ1-2; the match to TRBD1 covers 9 bases. J was trimmed by 3 bases and V by 4 bases; bases with no gene match: 10. Germline CDR1 SGDLS, CDR2 YYNGEE. This CDR3 spans 16 amino acids. For the CDR3, the DNA is TGTGCCAGCAGCCCCTTAGGACAGGGGAGCGACTATGGCTACACCTTC. Translated, it gives CASSPLGQGSDYGYTF. The variable domain in full, with the rest retrieved from reference TRBV9 and TRBJ1-2, is DSGVTQTPKHLITATGQRVTLRCSPRSGDLSVYWYQQSLDQGLQFLIQYYNGEERAKGNILERFSAQQFPDLHSELNLSSLELGDSALYFCASSPLGQGSDYGYTFGSGTRLTVV.

V is TRBV6-1 and J is TRBJ2-7; maybe TRBD1 (6 bases). This CDR3 has 15 amino acids. With 4 bases removed from V and 5 bases from J, the gap between germline ends came to 18 bases. The V gene's germline CDR1 is MNHNS and CDR2 SASEGT. The CDR3 sequence is CASSVGRTGSDEQYF. In nucleotides, the CDR3 is TGTGCCAGCAGTGTTGGTCGTACAGGGTCCGACGAGCAGTACTTC.

This clone appeared once. The chain couples TRBV4-1 to TRBJ2-5; perhaps TRBD2 as D (6 bases). Germline V gene sequence: CDR1 MGHRA, CDR2 YSYEKL. The CDR3 length is 14 residues. Trimming shortened V by 4 bases and J by 4 bases, and 13 bases separated the two germline ends. CDR3 region: CASSRGLLGETQYF. The CDR3 bases are TGCGCCAGCAGCCGCGGACTACTGGGAGAGACCCAGTACTTC.

The chain has TRBV2 and TRBJ2-1; tentatively, D is TRBD2 (6 bases). The V end lost 4 bases, the J end lost 0 bases, and 13 bases lay between the germline ends. CDR1 is SNHLY and CDR2 is FYNNEI in the germline V gene. CDR3 length: 16 amino acids. Written as DNA, the CDR3 is TGTGCCAGCAGTGCACAGCGGGTCAGCTCCTACAATGAGCAGTTCTTC. It specifies CASSAQRVSSYNEQFF.

The chain joins TRBV6-6 to TRBJ1-6, with unresolved D. V was cut by 8 bases and J by 8 bases, with 16 bases left in between. Germline loops: CDR1 MNHNY, CDR2 SVGAGI (reference sequence). CDR3 length equals 14 residues. CDR3 amino acids: CASRGNLWDSPLHF. Here the CDR3 DNA reads TGTGCCAGCCGAGGGAACCTTTGGGATTCACCCCTCCACTTT.

The chain carries TRBV2 and TRBJ1-2, with D unclear. The CDR3 is 13 residues long. V was pared by 4 bases and J by 5 bases, with 11 bases between. Germline CDR1 is SNHLY and CDR2 is FYNNEI. The CDR3 is CASSGGQGYGYTF. CDR3 DNA: TGTGCCAGCAGTGGAGGTCAAGGTTATGGCTACACCTTC. The complete variable domain, with remaining parts taken from reference TRBV2 and TRBJ1-2, reads EPEVTQTPSHQVTQMGQEVILRCVPISNHLYFYWYRQILGQKVEFLVSFYNNEISEKSEIFDDQFSVERPDGSNFTLKIRSTKLEDSAMYFCASSGGQGYGYTFGSGTRLTVV.